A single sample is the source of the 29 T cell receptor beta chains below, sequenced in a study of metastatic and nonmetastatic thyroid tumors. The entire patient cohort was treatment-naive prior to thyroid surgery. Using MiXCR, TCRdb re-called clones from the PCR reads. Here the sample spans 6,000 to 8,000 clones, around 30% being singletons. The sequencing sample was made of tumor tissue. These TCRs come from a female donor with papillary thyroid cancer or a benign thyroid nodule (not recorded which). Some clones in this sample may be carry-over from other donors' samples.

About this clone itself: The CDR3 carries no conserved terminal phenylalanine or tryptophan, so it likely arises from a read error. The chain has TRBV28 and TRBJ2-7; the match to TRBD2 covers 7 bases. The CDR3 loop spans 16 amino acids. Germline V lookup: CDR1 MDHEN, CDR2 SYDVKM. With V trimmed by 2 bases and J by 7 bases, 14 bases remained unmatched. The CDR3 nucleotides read TGTGCCAGCAGTTTAAGATTGCGCCTAGCGGTTTATGAGCAGTACCTC. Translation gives CASSLRLRLAVYEQYL.

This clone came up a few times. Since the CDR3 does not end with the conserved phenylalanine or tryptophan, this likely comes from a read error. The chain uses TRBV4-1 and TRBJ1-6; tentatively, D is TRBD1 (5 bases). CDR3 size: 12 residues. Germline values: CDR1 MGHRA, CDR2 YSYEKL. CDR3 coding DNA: TGCGCAAGCAGCCAGGGTATTGCACCCCTCCACATT. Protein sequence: CASSQGIAPLHI.

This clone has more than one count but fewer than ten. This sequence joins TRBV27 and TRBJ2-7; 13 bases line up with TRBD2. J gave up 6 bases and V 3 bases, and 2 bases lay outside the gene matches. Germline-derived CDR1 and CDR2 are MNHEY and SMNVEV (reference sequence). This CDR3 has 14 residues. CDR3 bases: TGTGCCAGCAGTTTCAGACTAGCGGGAGGCGAGCAGTACTTC. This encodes CASSFRLAGGEQYF.

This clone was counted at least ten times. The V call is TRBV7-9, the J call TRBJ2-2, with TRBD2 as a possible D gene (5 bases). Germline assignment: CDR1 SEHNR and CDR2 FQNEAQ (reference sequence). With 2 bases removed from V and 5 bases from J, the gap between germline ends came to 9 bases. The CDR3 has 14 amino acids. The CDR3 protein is CASSLLRATGELFF. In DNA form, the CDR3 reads TGTGCCAGCAGCTTACTGCGGGCAACCGGGGAGCTGTTTTTT.

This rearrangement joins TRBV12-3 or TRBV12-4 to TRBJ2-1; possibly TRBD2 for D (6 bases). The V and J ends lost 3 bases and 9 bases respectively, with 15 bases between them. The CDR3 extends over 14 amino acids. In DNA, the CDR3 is TGTGCCAGCAGTTTGCTTGGGGAGGTGGGTGAGCAGTTCTTC. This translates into CASSLLGEVGEQFF.

The CDR3 spells CASSSLLTGELFF. The DNA of the CDR3 is TGTGCCAGCAGTTCCCTACTCACCGGGGAGCTGTTTTTT. The chain uses TRBV28 and TRBJ2-2, with D unclear. CDR1 MDHEN and CDR2 SYDVKM come from the germline V gene. The CDR3 covers 13 residues. The V end lost 4 bases, the J end lost 4 bases, and 7 bases lay between the germline ends.

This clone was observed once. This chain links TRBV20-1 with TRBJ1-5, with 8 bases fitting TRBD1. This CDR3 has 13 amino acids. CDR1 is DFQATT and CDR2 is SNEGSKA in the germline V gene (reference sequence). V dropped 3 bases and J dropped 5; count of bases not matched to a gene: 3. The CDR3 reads CSARLQGDQPQHF. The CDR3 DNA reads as TGCAGTGCTAGGTTACAGGGGGATCAGCCCCAGCATTTT.

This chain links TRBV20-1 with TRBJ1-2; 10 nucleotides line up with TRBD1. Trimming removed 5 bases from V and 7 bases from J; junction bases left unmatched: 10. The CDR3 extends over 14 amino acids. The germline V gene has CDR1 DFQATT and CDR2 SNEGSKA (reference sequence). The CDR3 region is CSALRQGAYGGYTF. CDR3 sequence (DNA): TGCAGTGCTTTAAGACAGGGGGCATATGGTGGCTACACCTTC.

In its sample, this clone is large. The CDR3 DNA sequence: TGTGCCAGCAGTTACTCGGGACAGGGTCGCAATCAGCCCCAGCATTTT. It is translated as CASSYSGQGRNQPQHF. This chain joins TRBV6-2 or TRBV6-3 and TRBJ1-5; 9 bases match TRBD1. The CDR3 extends over 16 amino acids. V shed 0 bases and J 2 bases; nucleotides not matched to a gene: 2. Germline V gives CDR1 MNHEY, CDR2 SVGEGT.

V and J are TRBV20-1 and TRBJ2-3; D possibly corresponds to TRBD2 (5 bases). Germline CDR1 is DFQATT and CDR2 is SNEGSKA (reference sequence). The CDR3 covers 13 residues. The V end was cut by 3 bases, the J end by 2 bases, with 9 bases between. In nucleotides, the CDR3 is TGCAGTGCTAGGGACTCTACCACAGATACGCAGTATTTT. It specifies CSARDSTTDTQYF.

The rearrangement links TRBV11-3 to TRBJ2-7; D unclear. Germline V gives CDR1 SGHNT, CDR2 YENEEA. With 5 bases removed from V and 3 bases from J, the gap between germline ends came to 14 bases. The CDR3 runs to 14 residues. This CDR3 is CASSLTAGDYEQYF. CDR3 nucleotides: TGTGCCAGCAGCCTTACCGCAGGAGACTACGAGCAGTACTTC.

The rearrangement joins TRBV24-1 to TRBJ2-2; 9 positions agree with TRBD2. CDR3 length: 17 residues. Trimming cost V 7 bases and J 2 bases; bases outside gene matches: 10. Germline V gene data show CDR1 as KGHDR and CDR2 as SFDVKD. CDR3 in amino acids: CATSSPGTSRNTGELFF. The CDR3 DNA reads TGTGCCACCAGCTCACCCGGGACTAGCAGAAACACCGGGGAGCTGTTTTTT.

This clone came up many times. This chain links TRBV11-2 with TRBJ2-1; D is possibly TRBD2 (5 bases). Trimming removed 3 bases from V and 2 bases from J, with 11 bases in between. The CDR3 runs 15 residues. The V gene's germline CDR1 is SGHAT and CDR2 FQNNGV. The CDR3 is CASSFRTEAYNEQFF. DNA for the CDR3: TGTGCCAGCAGCTTCAGGACGGAGGCCTACAATGAGCAGTTCTTC.

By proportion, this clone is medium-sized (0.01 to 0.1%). This CDR3 reads CASQGRKANYGYTF. CDR3 nucleotides: TGTGCCTCCCAAGGGCGGAAAGCTAACTATGGCTACACCTTC. The chain employs TRBV28 and TRBJ1-2, with D unclear. V was clipped by 11 bases and J by 0 bases, with 16 bases between them. Looked up from germline, CDR1 is MDHEN and CDR2 is SYDVKM. CDR3 length: 14 amino acids.

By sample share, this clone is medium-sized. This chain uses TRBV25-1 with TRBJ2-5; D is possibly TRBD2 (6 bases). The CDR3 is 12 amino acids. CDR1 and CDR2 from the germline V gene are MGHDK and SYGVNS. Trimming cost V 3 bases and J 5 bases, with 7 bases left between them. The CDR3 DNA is TGTGCCAGCAGTGAGGAGGGGGAGACCCAGTACTTC. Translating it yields CASSEEGETQYF.

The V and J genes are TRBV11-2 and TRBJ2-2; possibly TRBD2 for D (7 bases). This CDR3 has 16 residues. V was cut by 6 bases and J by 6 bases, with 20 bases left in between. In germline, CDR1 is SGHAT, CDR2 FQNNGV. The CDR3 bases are TGTGCCAGCAGTTCCCTGGTGGGGGGGCGCCCCGGGGAGCTGTTTTTT. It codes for CASSSLVGGRPGELFF.

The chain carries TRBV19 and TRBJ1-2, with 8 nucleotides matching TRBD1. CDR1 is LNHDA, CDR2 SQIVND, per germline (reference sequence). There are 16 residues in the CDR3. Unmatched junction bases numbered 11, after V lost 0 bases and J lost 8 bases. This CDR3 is CASSIDPGQAEGGYTF. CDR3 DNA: TGTGCCAGTAGTATAGACCCGGGACAGGCAGAAGGGGGCTACACCTTC.

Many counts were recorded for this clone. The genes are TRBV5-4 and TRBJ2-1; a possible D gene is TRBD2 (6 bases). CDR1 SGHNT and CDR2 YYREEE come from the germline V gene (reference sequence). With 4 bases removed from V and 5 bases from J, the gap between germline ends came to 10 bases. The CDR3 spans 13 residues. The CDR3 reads CASSRERDNEQFF. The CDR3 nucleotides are TGTGCCAGCAGCCGAGAGCGGGACAATGAGCAGTTCTTC.

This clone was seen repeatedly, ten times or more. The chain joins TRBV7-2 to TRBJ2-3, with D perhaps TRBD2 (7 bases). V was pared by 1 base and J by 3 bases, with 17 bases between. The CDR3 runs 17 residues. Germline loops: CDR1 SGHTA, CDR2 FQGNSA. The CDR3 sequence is CASSLGPGGSGTDTQYF. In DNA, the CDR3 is TGTGCCAGCAGCTTAGGGCCGGGGGGCTCCGGGACAGATACGCAGTATTTT.

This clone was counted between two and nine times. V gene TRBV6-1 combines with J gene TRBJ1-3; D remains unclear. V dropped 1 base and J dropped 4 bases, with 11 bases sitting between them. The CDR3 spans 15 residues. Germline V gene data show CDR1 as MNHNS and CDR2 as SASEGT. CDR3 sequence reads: CASSEGVGQGNTIYF. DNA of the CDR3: TGTGCCAGCAGTGAAGGGGTAGGGCAAGGAAACACCATATATTTT.

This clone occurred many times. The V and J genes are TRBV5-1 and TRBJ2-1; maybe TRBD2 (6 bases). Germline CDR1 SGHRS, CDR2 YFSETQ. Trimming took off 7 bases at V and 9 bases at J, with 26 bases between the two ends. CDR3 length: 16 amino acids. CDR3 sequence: CASFRRAGISLGEQFF. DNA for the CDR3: TGCGCCAGCTTTCGTAGGGCGGGAATATCCTTAGGTGAGCAGTTCTTC.

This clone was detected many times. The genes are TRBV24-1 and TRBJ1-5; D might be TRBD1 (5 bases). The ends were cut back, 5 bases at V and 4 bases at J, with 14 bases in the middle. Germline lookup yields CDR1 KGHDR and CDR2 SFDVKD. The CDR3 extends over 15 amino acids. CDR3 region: CATSGSRDINQPQHF. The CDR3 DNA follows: TGTGCCACCAGTGGGAGCAGGGATATTAATCAGCCCCAGCATTTT.

The CDR3 sequence: CASSLDQSGPDTQYF. In nucleotides, the CDR3 is TGCGCCAGCAGCTTGGACCAGTCGGGTCCAGATACGCAGTATTTT. The genes are TRBV5-1 and TRBJ2-3; D not certain. Germline loops: CDR1 SGHRS, CDR2 YFSETQ. The ends were cut back, 0 bases at V and 4 bases at J, with 12 bases in the middle. CDR3 length: 15 residues.

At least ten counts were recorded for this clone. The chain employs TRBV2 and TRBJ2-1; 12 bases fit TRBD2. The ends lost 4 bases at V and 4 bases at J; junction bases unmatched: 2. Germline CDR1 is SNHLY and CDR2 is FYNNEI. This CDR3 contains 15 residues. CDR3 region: CASSAGLAGYNEQFF. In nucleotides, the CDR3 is TGTGCCAGCAGTGCCGGACTAGCGGGATACAATGAGCAGTTCTTC.

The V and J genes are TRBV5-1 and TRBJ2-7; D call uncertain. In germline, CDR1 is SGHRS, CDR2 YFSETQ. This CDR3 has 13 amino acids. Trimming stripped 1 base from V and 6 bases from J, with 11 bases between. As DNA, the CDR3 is TGCGCCAGCAGCTTGAATTCAGGTCCCGAGCAGTACTTC. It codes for CASSLNSGPEQYF.

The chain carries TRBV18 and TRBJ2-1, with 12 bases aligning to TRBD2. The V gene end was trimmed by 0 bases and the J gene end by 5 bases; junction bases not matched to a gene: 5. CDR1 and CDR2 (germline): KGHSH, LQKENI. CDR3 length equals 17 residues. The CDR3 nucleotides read TGTGCCAGCTCACCACCGCGCGCTAGCGGGGGGGACAATGAGCAGTTCTTC. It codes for CASSPPRASGGDNEQFF. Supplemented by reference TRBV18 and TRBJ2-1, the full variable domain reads NAGVMQNPRHLVRRRGQEARLRCSPMKGHSHVYWYRQLPEEGLKFMVYLQKENIIDESGMPKERFSAEFPKEGPSILRIQQVVRGDSAAYFCASSPPRASGGDNEQFFGPGTRLTVL.

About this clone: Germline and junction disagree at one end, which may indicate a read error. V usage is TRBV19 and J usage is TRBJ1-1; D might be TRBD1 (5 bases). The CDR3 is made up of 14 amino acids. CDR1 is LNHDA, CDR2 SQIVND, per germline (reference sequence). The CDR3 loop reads CANSIGQGGTEAFF. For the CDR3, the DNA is TGTGCCAATAGTATCGGGCAGGGCGGGACTGAAGCTTTCTTT.

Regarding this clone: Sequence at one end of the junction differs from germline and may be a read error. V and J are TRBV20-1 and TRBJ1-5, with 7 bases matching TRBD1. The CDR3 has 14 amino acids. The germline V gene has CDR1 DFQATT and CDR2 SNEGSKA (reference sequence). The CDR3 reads CSAATGNSNHPQHF. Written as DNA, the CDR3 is TGCAGTGCGGCGACAGGGAATAGCAATCATCCCCAGCATTTT.

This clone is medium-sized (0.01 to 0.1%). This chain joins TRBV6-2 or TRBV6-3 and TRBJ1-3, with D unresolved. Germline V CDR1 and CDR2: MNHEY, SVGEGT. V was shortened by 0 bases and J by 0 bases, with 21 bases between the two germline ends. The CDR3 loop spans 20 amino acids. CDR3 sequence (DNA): TGTGCCAGCAGTTACTCGGAGGGAGCCCGAAATTTTTACTCTGGAAACACCATATATTTT. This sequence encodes CASSYSEGARNFYSGNTIYF.